The 10 T cell receptor beta chains reported below all come from one sample, sequenced in a study of sequential checkpoint blockade in melanoma. As to treatment: randomized to nivolumab then ipilimumab (arm A) or the reverse (arm B). The assay was immunoSEQ multiplex PCR, and TCRdb's table has in-frame clones only and misses some. The sample carries about 22,000 clones, roughly 80% recorded once. The source material was CD8+ T cells sorted from blood (inferred from file names), sampled from a patient given nivolumab and ipilimumab in sequence. The receptors stem from a human donor with melanoma.

The chain carries TRBV7-8 and TRBJ1-6; 8 positions agree with TRBD1. The CDR3 consists of 15 residues. In germline, CDR1 is SGHVS, CDR2 FQNEAQ. V was clipped by 4 bases and J by 6 bases; unmatched bases: 5. CDR3 sequence reads: CASSSRTGINSPLHF. In nucleotides, the CDR3 is TGTGCCAGCAGCTCCCGGACAGGGATTAATTCACCCCTCCACTTT.

This chain uses TRBV9 with TRBJ1-6; 9 nucleotides align to TRBD1. In germline, CDR1 is SGDLS, CDR2 YYNGEE. The CDR3 has 19 residues. Losses at the gene ends were 4 bases for V and 1 base for J; bases not matched to a gene: 12. In DNA form, the CDR3 reads TGTGCCAGCAGCTCCCCGGGACAGGGACCAGAGTCCTATAATTCACCCCTCCACTTT. Translated: CASSSPGQGPESYNSPLHF.

The V gene is TRBV27, the J gene TRBJ1-2, with TRBD1 matching 7 bases. CDR1 MNHEY and CDR2 SMNVEV come from the germline V gene (reference sequence). The CDR3 totals 14 residues. The J segment lost 3 bases and the V segment lost 4 bases, leaving 5 bases of the junction unmatched. This chain's CDR3 is CASSSTGTYYGYTF. The CDR3 bases are TGTGCCAGCAGTTCGACAGGGACTTACTATGGCTACACCTTC.

The table lists this clone with a few counts. The chain recombines TRBV19 with TRBJ1-2; no definite D call. V was trimmed by 10 bases and J by 5 bases, leaving 20 bases between them. The CDR3 covers 14 residues. The V gene's germline CDR1 is LNHDA and CDR2 SQIVND (reference sequence). CDR3 DNA sequence: TGTGCCACCACCACCCAAGGAATCGGGTATGGCTACACCTTC. It translates to CATTTQGIGYGYTF.

The chain recombines TRBV13 with TRBJ2-7; D is perhaps TRBD1 (5 bases). CDR1 PRHDT and CDR2 FYEKMQ come from the germline V gene (reference sequence). Trimming took 3 bases from V and 1 from J, leaving 10 bases between them. The CDR3 covers 14 residues. CDR3: CASSFSDSSYEQYF. The CDR3 nucleotides read TGTGCCAGCAGCTTCTCCGACAGTTCCTACGAGCAGTACTTC.

This chain uses TRBV15 with TRBJ2-6, with no clear D. The CDR3 extends over 15 amino acids. Trimming left V 0 bases short and J 1 base short, with 4 bases between. Looked up from germline, CDR1 is LNHNV and CDR2 is YYDKDF (reference sequence). The CDR3 sequence: CATSRDQSGANVLTF. The CDR3, as DNA: TGTGCCACCAGCAGAGATCAGTCTGGGGCCAACGTCCTGACTTTC.

The chain uses TRBV4-1 and TRBJ2-3, with 12 bases that match TRBD2. The V gene end was trimmed by 3 bases and the J gene end by 7 bases; junction bases not matched to a gene: 5. Per germline, CDR1 MGHRA and CDR2 YSYEKL. The CDR3 is 15 residues long. DNA of the CDR3: TGCGCCAGCAGCCAGACTAGCGGGGGCAGACATACGCAGTATTTT. As protein: CASSQTSGGRHTQYF.

The V and J genes are TRBV4-3 and TRBJ1-4; TRBD1 agrees at 7 bases. The CDR3 spans 16 residues. The J segment lost 6 bases and the V segment lost 3 bases, leaving 10 bases of the junction unmatched. The germline gives CDR1 LGHNA, CDR2 YSLEER. CDR3 region: CASSHAPGDRDEKLFF. In DNA form, the CDR3 reads TGCGCCAGCAGCCATGCCCCGGGAGACAGGGATGAAAAACTGTTTTTT.

The table lists this clone with a count of one. The rearrangement joins TRBV7-8 to TRBJ2-1, with a weak D call TRBD1 (5 bases). V was shortened by 5 bases and J by 0 bases, with 11 bases between the two germline ends. Germline V gene lookup returns CDR1 SGHVS and CDR2 FQNEAQ. The CDR3 has 15 residues. Written as DNA, the CDR3 is TGTGCCAGCAGCCTAGGGGCCGGCTCCTACAATGAGCAGTTCTTC. Its translation is CASSLGAGSYNEQFF. Full variable domain (outside the CDR3, taken from reference TRBV7-8 and TRBJ2-1): GAGVSQSPRYKVAKRGQDVALRCDPISGHVSLFWYQQALGQGPEFLTYFQNEAQLDKSGLPSDRFFAERPEGSVSTLKIQRTQQEDSAVYLCASSLGAGSYNEQFFGPGTRLTVL.

V usage is TRBV5-5 and J usage is TRBJ2-2; D is undetermined. The germline gives CDR1 SGHKS, CDR2 YYEKEE (reference sequence). There are 13 residues in the CDR3. V was trimmed by 3 bases and J by 4 bases, leaving 7 bases between them. This chain's CDR3 is CASSSTTTGELFF. Here the CDR3 DNA reads TGTGCCAGCAGCTCGACAACCACCGGGGAGCTGTTTTTT.